The rows below give T cell receptor beta chains drawn from one sample of a study of T cells in Graves' hyperthyroidism and ophthalmopathy. One entry per CDR3 protein, called by TCRdb with MiXCR from the multiplex PCR reads. Seen here are around 580,000 distinct CDR3 sequences, around 42% observed once, and the top ten hold about 8.3%. Sequencing was done on a sample of peripheral blood or thyroid tissue (not recorded which). The receptors come from a woman aged 18 to 35 with Graves' hyperthyroidism. The CDR3 runs from the conserved cysteine through the conserved F or W. A D gene is named only where the DNA matches it firmly. Clone sizes are given selectively: once, few, many, or a class where the clone is expanded.

CASRTPPGQGIGANVLTF	TGTGCCAGCAGAACTCCCCCGGGACAGGGGATTGGGGCCAACGTCCTGACTTTC	TRBV12-3/TRBV12-4	TRBJ2-6	NA	TRBD1
CASSLAGHSAKNIQYF	TGTGCCAGCAGCTTAGCGGGACACTCAGCCAAAAACATTCAGTACTTC	TRBV7-9	TRBJ2-4	many	NA
CASSFGTAGEETQFF	TGCGCCAGCAGCTTTGGGACGGCCGGGGAGGAGACCCAGTTCTTC	TRBV5-1	TRBJ2-1	NA	NA
CASSEAGYTQYF	TGTGCCAGCAGTGAAGCAGGTTATACGCAGTATTTT	TRBV2	TRBJ2-3	few	NA
CSASSLGFGETQYF	TGCAGTGCCAGCAGTTTAGGCTTTGGGGAGACCCAGTACTTC	TRBV20-1	TRBJ2-5	NA	NA
CASSYSASGTYEQYF	TGTGCCAGCAGTTACTCGGCTAGCGGGACCTACGAGCAGTACTTC	TRBV6-6	TRBJ2-7	many	TRBD2
CASSELETQYF	TGTGCCAGCAGCGAACTAGAGACCCAGTACTTC	TRBV3-1	TRBJ2-5	many	NA
CITRGRTDTQYF	TGTATTACCCGGGGGCGCACAGATACGCAGTATTTT	TRBV20-1	TRBJ2-3	NA	NA
CASSPGLAGSHEQYF	TGTGCCAGCAGTCCTGGACTAGCGGGATCCCACGAGCAGTACTTC	TRBV7-2	TRBJ2-7	once	TRBD2
CATTPGAGGALEQYF	TGTGCCACCACCCCGGGGGCGGGAGGGGCCCTGGAGCAGTACTTC	TRBV6-1	TRBJ2-7	many	TRBD2
CASGPRDLETQYF	TGCGCCAGCGGCCCTAGGGACCTCGAAACCCAGTACTTC	TRBV5-1	TRBJ2-5	NA	NA
CASTEGAIRYF	TGTGCCAGCACTGAGGGGGCTATCCGGTACTTC	TRBV2	TRBJ2-7	many	TRBD1
CASSVGQDPTF	TGTGCCAGCAGCGTAGGCCAGGACCCTACCTTC	TRBV9	TRBJ1-2	NA	NA
CASNTEGGAAGELFF	TGTGCCAGCAATACGGAAGGGGGCGCGGCCGGGGAGCTGTTTTTT	TRBV12-3/TRBV12-4	TRBJ2-2	NA	TRBD1
CASSAGQASSYNSPLHF	TGTGCCAGCAGCGCAGGACAGGCTAGCTCCTATAATTCACCCCTCCACTTT	TRBV7-9	TRBJ1-6	many	TRBD1
CSYGDQPQHF	TGCAGTTACGGGGACCAGCCCCAGCATTTT	TRBV20-1	TRBJ1-5	NA	NA
CAWTRTLTTYEQYF	TGTGCCTGGACCAGGACTTTAACTACCTACGAGCAGTACTTC	TRBV30	TRBJ2-7	many	NA
CASRLGLAGGQETQYF	TGTGCCAGCCGTCTGGGACTAGCGGGAGGGCAAGAGACCCAGTACTTC	TRBV7-2	TRBJ2-5	NA	TRBD2
CASSWGQPQHF	TGTGCCAGCAGCTGGGGACAGCCCCAGCATTTT	TRBV7-3	TRBJ1-5	few	NA
CATSDWTSGTYNEQFF	TGTGCCACCAGTGATTGGACTAGCGGGACCTACAATGAGCAGTTCTTC	TRBV24-1	TRBJ2-1	once	TRBD2
CASSMDRARATNEKLFF	TGTGCCAGTAGTATGGACAGGGCTCGAGCAACTAATGAAAAACTGTTTTTT	TRBV19	TRBJ1-4	many	TRBD1
CASSLAGYGYTIYF	TGTGCCAGCAGCTTAGCAGGGTATGGCTACACCATATATTTT	TRBV7-9	TRBJ1-3	NA	NA
CSVARTGTGEAFF	TGCAGCGTGGCCCGGACAGGGACAGGTGAAGCTTTCTTT	TRBV29-1	TRBJ1-1	many	TRBD1
CATSARYTGGKETQYF	TGTGCCACCAGTGCTAGATACACAGGGGGGAAAGAGACCCAGTACTTC	TRBV24-1	TRBJ2-5	NA	TRBD1
CASSPLWQPNEKLFF	NA	TRBV7-9	TRBJ1-4	many	NA
CSLTTSSYEQYF	TGCAGCTTGACCACTAGCTCCTACGAGCAGTACTTC	TRBV29-1	TRBJ2-7	NA	NA
CASSPLTSGGQETQYF	TGTGCCAGCAGCCCCTTAACTAGCGGGGGTCAAGAGACCCAGTACTTC	TRBV14	TRBJ2-5	many	TRBD2
CASSYATPGAGETQYF	TGTGCCAGCAGTTACGCGACCCCAGGGGCTGGGGAGACCCAGTACTTC	TRBV6-6	TRBJ2-5	many	NA
CATSAPTRGDGEQYF	TGTGCCACCAGTGCCCCGACGAGGGGGGACGGAGAGCAGTACTTC	TRBV24-1	TRBJ2-7	many	NA
CSAYRKAGANVLTF	TGCAGTGCTTACAGAAAAGCGGGAGCCAACGTCCTGACTTTC	TRBV20-1	TRBJ2-6	NA	TRBD2
CASSVWRASYQETQYF	TGTGCCAGCAGTGTTTGGAGGGCGTCGTACCAAGAGACCCAGTACTTC	TRBV2	TRBJ2-5	NA	NA
CASSLVEGSGYTF	TGTGCCAGCAGTTTAGTCGAGGGAAGCGGCTACACCTTC	TRBV12-3/TRBV12-4	TRBJ1-2	many	NA
CASSRGLATGGRPNEQYF	TGTGCCAGCAGCCGAGGACTAGCGACAGGGGGCCGTCCTAACGAGCAGTACTTC	TRBV7-2	TRBJ2-7	NA	NA
CSARRGPNTEAFF	TGCAGTGCTAGAAGGGGCCCGAACACTGAAGCTTTCTTT	TRBV20-1	TRBJ1-1	many	NA
CASSPDTGGRSGANVLTF	TGTGCCAGCAGCCCTGACACCGGGGGGCGTAGTGGGGCCAACGTCCTGACTTTC	TRBV7-3	TRBJ2-6	NA	NA
CASSVSRGGYTF	TGTGCCAGCAGCGTTAGTCGAGGAGGCTACACCTTC	TRBV9	TRBJ1-2	many	NA
CASSTNHVQAAQHF	TGTGCCAGCAGTACCAACCACGTTCAGGCTGCCCAGCATTTT	TRBV6-2/TRBV6-3	TRBJ1-5	many	NA
CSARDQGGRRLPISYEQYF	TGCAGTGCTAGAGATCAGGGGGGACGCAGGCTCCCTATTTCCTACGAGCAGTACTTC	TRBV20-1	TRBJ2-7	once	NA
CSARAGGAWTQHF	TGCAGTGCTAGAGCCGGGGGAGCTTGGACCCAGCATTTT	TRBV20-1	TRBJ1-5	many	NA
CASSISGGNSYEQYF	TGCGCCAGCAGTATCTCAGGGGGAAATTCCTACGAGCAGTACTTC	TRBV5-1	TRBJ2-7	once	TRBD1